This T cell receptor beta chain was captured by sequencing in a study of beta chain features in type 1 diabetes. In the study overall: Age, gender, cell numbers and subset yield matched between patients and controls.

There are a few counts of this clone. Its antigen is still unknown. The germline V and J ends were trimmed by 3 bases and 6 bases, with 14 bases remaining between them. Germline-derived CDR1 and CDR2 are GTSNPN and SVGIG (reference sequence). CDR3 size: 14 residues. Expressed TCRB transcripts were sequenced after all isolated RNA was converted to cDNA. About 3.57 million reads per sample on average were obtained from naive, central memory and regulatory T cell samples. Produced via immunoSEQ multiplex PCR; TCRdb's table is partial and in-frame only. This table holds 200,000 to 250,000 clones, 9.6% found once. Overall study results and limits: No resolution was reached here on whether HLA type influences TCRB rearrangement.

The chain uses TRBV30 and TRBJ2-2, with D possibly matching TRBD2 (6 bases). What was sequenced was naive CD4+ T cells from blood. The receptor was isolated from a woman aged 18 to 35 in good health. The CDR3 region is CAWRQAGFAGELFF. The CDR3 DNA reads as TGTGCCTGGAGACAGGCGGGGTTTGCCGGGGAGCTGTTTTTT.